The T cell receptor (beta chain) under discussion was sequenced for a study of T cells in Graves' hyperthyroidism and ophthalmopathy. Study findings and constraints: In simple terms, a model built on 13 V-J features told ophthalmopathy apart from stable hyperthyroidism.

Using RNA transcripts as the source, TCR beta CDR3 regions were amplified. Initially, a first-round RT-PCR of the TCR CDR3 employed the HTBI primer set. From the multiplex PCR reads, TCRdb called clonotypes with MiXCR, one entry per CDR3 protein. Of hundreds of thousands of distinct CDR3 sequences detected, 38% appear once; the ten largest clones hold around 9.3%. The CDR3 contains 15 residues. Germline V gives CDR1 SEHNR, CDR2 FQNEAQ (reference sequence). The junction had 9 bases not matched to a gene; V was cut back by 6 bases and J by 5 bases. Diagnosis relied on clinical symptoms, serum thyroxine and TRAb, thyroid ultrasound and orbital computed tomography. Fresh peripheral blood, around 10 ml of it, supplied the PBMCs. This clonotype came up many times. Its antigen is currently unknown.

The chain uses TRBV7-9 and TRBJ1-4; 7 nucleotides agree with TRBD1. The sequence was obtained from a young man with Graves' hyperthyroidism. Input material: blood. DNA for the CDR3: TGTGCCAGCAGTCCGGACCGGGGACAGAATGAAAAACTGTTTTTT. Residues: CASSPDRGQNEKLFF.